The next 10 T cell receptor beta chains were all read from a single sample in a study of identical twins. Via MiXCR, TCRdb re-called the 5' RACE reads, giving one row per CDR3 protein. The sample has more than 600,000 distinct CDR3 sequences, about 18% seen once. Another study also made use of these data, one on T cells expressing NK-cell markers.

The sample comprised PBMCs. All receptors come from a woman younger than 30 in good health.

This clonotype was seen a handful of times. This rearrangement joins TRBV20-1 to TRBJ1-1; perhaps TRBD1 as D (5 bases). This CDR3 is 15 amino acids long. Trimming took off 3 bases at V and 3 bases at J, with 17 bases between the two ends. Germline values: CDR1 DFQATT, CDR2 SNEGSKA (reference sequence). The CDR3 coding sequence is TGCAGTGCTAGGCACCCAAGGGGAGGGGACACTGAAGCTTTCTTT. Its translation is CSARHPRGGDTEAFF.

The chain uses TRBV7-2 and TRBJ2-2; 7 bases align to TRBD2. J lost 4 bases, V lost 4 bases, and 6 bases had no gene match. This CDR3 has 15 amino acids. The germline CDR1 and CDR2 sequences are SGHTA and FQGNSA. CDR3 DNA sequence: TGTGCCAGCAGCTCGGCAGCGGGGAGCACCGGGGAGCTGTTTTTT. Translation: CASSSAAGSTGELFF.

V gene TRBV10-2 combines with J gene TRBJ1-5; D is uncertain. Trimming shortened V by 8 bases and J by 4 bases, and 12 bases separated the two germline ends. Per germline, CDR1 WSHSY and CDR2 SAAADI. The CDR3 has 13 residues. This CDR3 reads CASASAGNQPQHF. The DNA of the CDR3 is TGCGCCAGCGCTTCGGCGGGGAATCAGCCCCAGCATTTT.

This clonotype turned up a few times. The CDR3 DNA sequence: TGTGCCATCAGTGAATGGGACAATGAGCAGTTCTTC. Translating gives CAISEWDNEQFF. The rearrangement links TRBV10-3 to TRBJ2-1; no definite D call. CDR3 size: 12 residues. Per germline, CDR1 ENHRY and CDR2 SYGVKD. V was cut by 3 bases and J by 5 bases, with 5 bases left in between.

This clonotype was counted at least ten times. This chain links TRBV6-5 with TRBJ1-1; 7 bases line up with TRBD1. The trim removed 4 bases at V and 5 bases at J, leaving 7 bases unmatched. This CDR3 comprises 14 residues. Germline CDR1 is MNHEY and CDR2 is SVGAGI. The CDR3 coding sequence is TGTGCCAGCAGTTGGTCCCCCAGGGGGACTGAAGCTTTCTTT. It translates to CASSWSPRGTEAFF.

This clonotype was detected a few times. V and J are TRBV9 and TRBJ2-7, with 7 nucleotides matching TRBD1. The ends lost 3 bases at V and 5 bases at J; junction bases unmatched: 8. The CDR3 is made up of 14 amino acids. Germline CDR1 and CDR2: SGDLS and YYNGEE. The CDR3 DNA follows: TGTGCCAGCAGCGAATCGGGACAGTTTAACGAGCAGTACTTC. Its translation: CASSESGQFNEQYF.

CDR3 nucleotide sequence: TGTGCCAGCAGCTTAGCCGGGGCCCGGCAAGAGACCCAGTACTTC. This translates into CASSLAGARQETQYF. This chain connects TRBV7-6 to TRBJ2-5; D tentatively fits TRBD1 or TRBD2 (5 bases each). Germline CDR1 reads SGHVS; CDR2 reads FNYEAQ. The V end lost 0 bases, the J end lost 2 bases, and 10 bases lay between the germline ends. The CDR3 covers 15 residues.

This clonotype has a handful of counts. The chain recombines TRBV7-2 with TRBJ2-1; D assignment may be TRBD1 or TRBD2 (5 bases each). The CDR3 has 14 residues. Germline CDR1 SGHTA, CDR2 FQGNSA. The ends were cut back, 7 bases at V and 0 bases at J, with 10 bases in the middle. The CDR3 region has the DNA TGTGCCAGCACCCCGAGGGGCTCCTACAATGAGCAGTTCTTC. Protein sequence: CASTPRGSYNEQFF.

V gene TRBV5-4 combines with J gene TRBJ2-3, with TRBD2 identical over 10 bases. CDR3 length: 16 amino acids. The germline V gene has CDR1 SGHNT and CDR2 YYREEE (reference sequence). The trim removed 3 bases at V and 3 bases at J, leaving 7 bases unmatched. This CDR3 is CASSSLAGGVTDTQYF. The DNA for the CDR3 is TGTGCCAGCAGCTCTTTAGCGGGAGGTGTTACAGATACGCAGTATTTT.

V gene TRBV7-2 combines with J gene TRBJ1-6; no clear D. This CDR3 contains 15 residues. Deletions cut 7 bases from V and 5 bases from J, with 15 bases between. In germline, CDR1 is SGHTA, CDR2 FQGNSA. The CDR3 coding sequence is TGTGCCAGCACCGAGACGTTTGTTAATAATTCACCCCTCCACTTT. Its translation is CASTETFVNNSPLHF. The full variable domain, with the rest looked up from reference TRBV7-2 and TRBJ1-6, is GAGVSQSPSNKVTEKGKDVELRCDPISGHTALYWYRQSLGQGLEFLIYFQGNSAPDKSGLPSDRFSAERTGGSVSTLTIQRTQQEDSAVYLCASTETFVNNSPLHFGNGTRLTVT.